Only one count was recorded for the clone carrying this T cell receptor (beta chain). The V end lost 3 bases, the J end lost 4 bases, and 14 bases lay between the germline ends. This CDR3 contains 14 residues. Germline values: CDR1 SGHKS, CDR2 YYEKEE (reference sequence). In the original analysis: Researchers report that nucleated cell counts were estimated from reference gene primer amplification. Sequencing used immunoSEQ multiplex PCR; TCRdb keeps in-frame clones, though not all of them. The V and J calls and clone size come from that table; D and trimming were worked out from the DNA. There are roughly 170,000 clones in the sample; 84% occur only once, and approximately 7.3% lies in the top ten. The sample belongs to a study of blood T cell repertoires in COVID-19. Study summary: Researchers got acute and convalescent COVID-19 samples from the United States, Italy and Spain. In each case, the material was cDNA or gDNA derived from T cells, B-cell-depleted T cells, or PBMCs.

Sequenced: peripheral blood. This TCR derives from a human donor in a cohort sampled during active COVID-19. This chain uses TRBV5-5 with TRBJ2-7; D is perhaps TRBD2 (5 bases). The DNA of the CDR3 is TGTGCCAGCAGCTCGGGGTATCGGTCTTACGAGCAGTACTTC. As protein: CASSSGYRSYEQYF.